This T cell receptor (beta chain) was retrieved from a study of T-cell reconstitution after alpha-beta-depleted transplantation in children. This clonotype was detected many times. Researchers prepared the TCRbeta library using unique molecular identifiers, the study reports. One entry per CDR3 protein, called by TCRdb with MiXCR from the PCR reads. Among 450,000 to 600,000 distinct CDR3 sequences listed, over 9.5% were seen once. The sequenced sample was PBMCs, obtained before TCRalphabeta/CD19-depleted stem cell transplant. The TCR originated in a child aged 2 to 10 with inherited bone marrow failure, due to receive a stem cell transplant.

The CDR3 DNA reads TGTGCCATCAGTGGGACAGCGGGAGGGAACACCGGGGAGCTGTTTTTT. Translation: CAISGTAGGNTGELFF. The gene calls are TRBV10-3 and TRBJ2-2; TRBD2 matches at 9 bases. The CDR3 runs 16 residues. Germline V CDR1 and CDR2: ENHRY, SYGVKD. Trimming at V came to 4 bases and at J to 1 base, leaving 4 bases not matched to a gene.